The rows below give T cell receptor beta chains drawn from one sample of a study of Ad26.COV2.S vaccination and SARS-CoV-2 variants. Generated by immunoSEQ multiplex PCR, the TCRdb table keeps only in-frame clones and is missing some. The table records around 400,000 clones, around 90% of them present only once. The specimen comprised peripheral blood, sampled in a trial of Ad26.COV2.S vaccine versus placebo. The receptor source for this set is a person aged 18 to 59 who received the Ad26.COV2.S COVID-19 vaccine or a placebo. CDR3s include the opening cysteine and the closing phenylalanine or tryptophan. Fields, in order: clone size, J gene, D gene, V gene, CDR3 DNA, CDR3 protein. The D gene is left open where the match is weak. Where a row states a size, it is once, few, many or the class of an expanded clone; other rows omit it.

. | TRBJ2-7 | . | TRBV29-1 | TGCAGCGTTGAGGGGGGAGGGGACACTTACGAGCAGTACTTC | CSVEGGGDTYEQYF
. | TRBJ1-3 | . | TRBV2 | TGTGCCACCCCTTCTGGGCGAGGAAACACCATATATTTT | CATPSGRGNTIYF
. | TRBJ2-2 | TRBD2 | TRBV2 | TGTGCCAGCAGTGAACTACTGGCGGGAGTCGACACCGGGGAGCTGTTTTTT | CASSELLAGVDTGELFF
. | TRBJ2-5 | . | TRBV30 | TGTGCCTGGAGTGGCGGAGGGGGCTTCGAGACCCAGTACTTC | CAWSGGGGFETQYF
. | TRBJ2-1 | . | TRBV7-9 | TGTGCCAGCAGTTTAGGGGTGGGCGAGCAGTTCTTC | CASSLGVGEQFF
once | TRBJ1-2 | . | TRBV11-2 | TGTGCCAGCAGCTTAGACAGCTCGTTCTATGGCTACACCTTC | CASSLDSSFYGYTF
. | TRBJ1-3 | . | TRBV7-9 | TGTGCCAGCGGCTCATCTGGAAACACCATATATTTT | CASGSSGNTIYF
. | TRBJ2-2 | . | TRBV7-9 | TGTGCCAGCAGCTTAGGGGGGAACACCGGGGAGCTGTTTTTT | CASSLGGNTGELFF
. | TRBJ2-2 | TRBD2 | TRBV7-9 | TGTGCCAGCAGCTTGCGCGGGAGTTCTACCGGGGAGCTGTTTTTT | CASSLRGSSTGELFF
. | TRBJ2-7 | . | TRBV19 | TGTGCCAGTAGTACCTCTAGCGCCCGTCCCATCTACGAGCAGTACTTC | CASSTSSARPIYEQYF
. | TRBJ2-3 | . | TRBV19 | TGTGCCAGTAGTATAGGGTTGCGGGGAACGCAGTATTTT | CASSIGLRGTQYF
. | TRBJ2-3 | . | TRBV12-3/TRBV12-4 | TGTGCCAGCAGGGCTAGCGCAGATACGCAGTATTTT | CASRASADTQYF
. | TRBJ2-3 | TRBD1 | TRBV7-8 | TGTGCCAGCAGCTTACCCTCGCAGGGGGCAGATACGCAGTATTTT | CASSLPSQGADTQYF
. | TRBJ2-1 | TRBD1 | TRBV2 | TGTGCCAGCAGGCAGGACAGGGGGGATTACAATGAGCAGTTCTTC | CASRQDRGDYNEQFF
. | TRBJ2-1 | . | TRBV4-3 | TGCGCCAGCAGCCAAGATGCAGGGGTTAGCGAGCAGTTCTTC | CASSQDAGVSEQFF
. | TRBJ2-7 | . | TRBV7-9 | TGTGCCAGCAGCGACCGGGACAAAGCCTACGAGCAGTACTTC | CASSDRDKAYEQYF
. | TRBJ2-7 | . | TRBV28 | TGTGCCAGCATCCAGGGGATAGACTACGAGCAGTACTTC | CASIQGIDYEQYF
. | TRBJ2-1 | TRBD2 | TRBV9 | TGTGCCAGCAGCGTTAATACCGCGGGAGGGGGCCACAATGAGCAGTTCTTC | CASSVNTAGGGHNEQFF
once | TRBJ2-7 | TRBD1 | TRBV27 | TGTGCCAGCAGTTGGACAGGGCCATACGAGCAGTACTTC | CASSWTGPYEQYF
. | TRBJ1-2 | . | TRBV28 | TGTGCCAGCAGTTTGGCCAGGGACTATGGCTACACCTTC | CASSLARDYGYTF
. | TRBJ1-1 | TRBD1 | TRBV28 | TGTGCCAGCAGTTTTCACAGGGGGCGCACTGAAGCTTTCTTT | CASSFHRGRTEAFF
. | TRBJ2-7 | . | TRBV2 | TGTGCCAGCACCCAAAGTTCGGTGACAGAGGTCTACGAGCAGTACTTC | CASTQSSVTEVYEQYF
. | TRBJ2-1 | TRBD2 | TRBV7-8 | TGTGCCAGCAGTCCCGGTCGGGTTAATGAGCTAGCGGGGTACAATGAGCAGTTCTTC | CASSPGRVNELAGYNEQFF
. | TRBJ2-5 | TRBD2 | TRBV7-2 | TGTGCCAGCAGCTTTCAAGCTAGCGGGGGGAGGGAGACCCAGTACTTC | CASSFQASGGRETQYF